Listed below are T cell receptor beta chains from one sample, sequenced in a study of blood T cell repertoires in COVID-19. The assay was immunoSEQ multiplex PCR, and TCRdb's table has in-frame clones only and misses some. The sample consists of around 53,000 clones, about 87% of them appearing once. The specimen sequenced was peripheral blood. The receptors derive from a man aged 45-60 years with acute or convalescent COVID-19. Each CDR3 is given with its conserved first and last residue. D genes are given only for firm matches. Part of the rows lack a size; the others show once, few, many or a class for expanded clones.

>TRBV29-1|.|.|TRBJ1-2
TGCAGCGTTGAAGGGCTCTACAGGGTTAACTATGGCTACACCTTC
CSVEGLYRVNYGYTF
>TRBV7-9|.|.|TRBJ2-7
TGTGCCAGCAGCCCTTATGGGCTCGAGCAGTACTTC
CASSPYGLEQYF
>TRBV18|.|TRBD2|TRBJ2-1
TGTGCCAGCTCACCGCGGACTAGAGGCGATGAGCAGTTCTTC
CASSPRTRGDEQFF
>TRBV24-1|.|.|TRBJ2-2
TGTGCCACCATGGACATTAACACCGGGGAGCTGTTTTTT
CATMDINTGELFF
>TRBV2|few|TRBD1|TRBJ2-1
TGTGCCAGCAACCATCCCGGGACAGGCTACAATGAGCAGTTCTTC
CASNHPGTGYNEQFF
>TRBV5-8|.|TRBD1|TRBJ2-3
TGTGCCAGCAGCTGGACCGGGACAGGGGGCCGAGATACGCAGTATTTT
CASSWTGTGGRDTQYF
>TRBV15|.|TRBD1|TRBJ2-7
TGTGCCACCAGCAGATCAGGGGGACCCTACGAGCAGTACTTC
CATSRSGGPYEQYF
>TRBV14|.|.|TRBJ1-6
TGTGCCAGCAGCCAAGGACGGGCCCTCCACTTT
CASSQGRALHF
>TRBV28|.|.|TRBJ2-5
TGTGCCAGCAGGACGGGAAGGTCGACCCAGTACTTC
CASRTGRSTQYF
>TRBV28|.|.|TRBJ2-4
TGTGCCAGCAGTTTGGAACCACAGGGCTTGGCCAAAAACATTCAGTACTTC
CASSLEPQGLAKNIQYF
>TRBV19|.|TRBD1|TRBJ1-4
TGTGCCAGTAGTACGTCCCGGGACAGGATGCCCGGTGAAAAACTGTTTTTT
CASSTSRDRMPGEKLFF
>TRBV19|once|.|TRBJ2-7
TGTGCCAGTAGTAGGGCACACCAGGCCTACGAGCAGTACTTC
CASSRAHQAYEQYF
>TRBV14|.|.|TRBJ1-4
TGTGCCAGCAGCCTACGGAGGGAGACTAATGAAAAACTGTTTTTT
CASSLRRETNEKLFF
>TRBV3-1/TRBV3-2|.|.|TRBJ2-6
TGTGCCAGCAGCCAAGGGACAGTCTCTGGGGCCAACGTCCTGACTTTC
CASSQGTVSGANVLTF
>TRBV5-6|.|TRBD2|TRBJ2-1
TGTGCCAGCAGCTTGGGGCGGGGGAATGAGCAGTTCTTC
CASSLGRGNEQFF
>TRBV27|.|TRBD1|TRBJ2-7
TGTGCCAGCAGGAAGATAACGGGACAGGCTTTCTCCTACGAGCAGTACTTC
CASRKITGQAFSYEQYF
>TRBV12-3/TRBV12-4|.|.|TRBJ2-7
TGTGCCAGCAGTCTCAGGGCGGTCTACGAGCAGTACTTC
CASSLRAVYEQYF
>TRBV9|.|.|TRBJ2-1
TGTGCCAGCAGCGTAGGGGCTAGGGAGGCCCAAAATGAGCAGTTCTTC
CASSVGAREAQNEQFF
>TRBV5-4|once|TRBD1|TRBJ2-5
TGTGCCAGCAGCCTACCGACAGGGGCATCAGGAACCCAGTACTTC
CASSLPTGASGTQYF
>TRBV28|once|.|TRBJ1-2
TGTGCCAGCTGCCGGGTCATGGATGGCTACACCTTC
CASCRVMDGYTF
>TRBV6-6|.|TRBD1|TRBJ1-5
TGTGCCAGCAGTTATTCGACAGGGGACCAGCCCCAGCATTTT
CASSYSTGDQPQHF
>TRBV6-1|.|TRBD1|TRBJ1-6
TGTGCCAGCAGTGAAGCGGCAGTTGGACAGGGAACGCCCCTCCACTTT
CASSEAAVGQGTPLHF
>TRBV27|.|.|TRBJ2-7
TGTGCCAGCAGTCTATGCCCCGGCGGCCAGATCCTACTTTGCGACGAGCAGTACTTC
CASSLCPGGQILLCDEQYF
>TRBV5-1|.|TRBD1|TRBJ2-6
TGCGCCAGCAGCGCGACAGGGGACAGCTCTGGGGCCAACGTCCTGACTTTC
CASSATGDSSGANVLTF
>TRBV7-7|.|TRBD2|TRBJ2-7
TGTGCTAGCAGCTTGGTTAGCGGGTCAACCTACGAGCAGTACTTC
CASSLVSGSTYEQYF
>TRBV6-5|.|TRBD1|TRBJ2-3
TGTGCCAGTCGGAGACAGGGTAGCACAGATACGCAGTATTTT
CASRRQGSTDTQYF
>TRBV2|.|.|TRBJ1-4
TGTGCCAGCAGGACAGGCACCTCGGATGAAAAACTGTTTTTT
CASRTGTSDEKLFF
>TRBV7-9|.|.|TRBJ2-2
TGTGCCAGCGGCCTCAGGGGTGGCACCGGGGAGCTGTTTTTT
CASGLRGGTGELFF
>TRBV5-1|.|.|TRBJ1-1
TGCGCCAGCAGCTTAGGGAGCCATGCGGGGGCCCTTGAAGCTTTCTTT
CASSLGSHAGALEAFF
>TRBV15|.|TRBD2|TRBJ2-7
TGTGCCACCAGCAGAGATCTACTAGCGGGGCGGTACGAGCAGTACTTC
CATSRDLLAGRYEQYF
>TRBV11-1|.|TRBD1|TRBJ1-1
TGTGCCAGCAGCTATGAGGGGGCTCGAAGCACTGAAGCTTTCTTT
CASSYEGARSTEAFF
>TRBV6-1|.|TRBD1|TRBJ2-6
TGTGCCAGCAGTGCGTACGGGACAGGCCTCCTCGGGTCTGGGGCCAACGTCCTGACTTTC
CASSAYGTGLLGSGANVLTF
>TRBV6-6|.|TRBD1|TRBJ2-7
TGTGCCAGCAGCCCGGGACAGGGGGACTCCTACGAGCAGTACTTC
CASSPGQGDSYEQYF
>TRBV28|.|TRBD1|TRBJ2-5
TGTGCCAGCAGCCATGACAGGGTGCCCCGACAGACCCAGTACTTC
CASSHDRVPRQTQYF
>TRBV11-1|.|.|TRBJ2-7
TGTGCCAGCAGCTTACTTGTCGGCTCCTACGAGCAGTACTTC
CASSLLVGSYEQYF
>TRBV7-9|.|TRBD1|TRBJ2-1
TGTGCCAGCAGACCCCGGGACAGGGGCTACAATGAGCAGTTCTTC
CASRPRDRGYNEQFF
>TRBV5-5|.|.|TRBJ1-2
TGTGCCAGCAGCTTGGCGGGGGGATTCAACTATGGCTACACCTTC
CASSLAGGFNYGYTF
>TRBV4-1|.|TRBD2|TRBJ2-5
TGCGCCAGCAGCCAAGTCCCATACGCTAGCGGGGGGGCCCGGGAGACCCAGTACTTC
CASSQVPYASGGARETQYF
>TRBV4-2|.|TRBD1|TRBJ2-7
TGTGCCAGCAGCCAAGTCCTGGACAGGGTTCCCTACGAGCAGTACTTC
CASSQVLDRVPYEQYF
>TRBV18|.|TRBD2|TRBJ2-3
TGTGCCAGCTCACCTCAGCGGGAGACAGATACGCAGTATTTT
CASSPQRETDTQYF
>TRBV2|.|TRBD2|TRBJ2-3
TGTGCCAGCAGTGGAGTCAGCGGGGTTGATACGCAGTATTTT
CASSGVSGVDTQYF
>TRBV7-9|.|.|TRBJ1-2
TGTGCCAGCAGCTCCGGACAGAAAGTGGGCTACACCTTC
CASSSGQKVGYTF
>TRBV19|.|TRBD2|TRBJ2-3
TGTGCCATATCGGAGAGCGGGAGTTATACGCAGTATTTT
CAISESGSYTQYF
>TRBV11-3|.|.|TRBJ2-1
TGTGCCAGCAGCTTCTTCAGGGGGGTTTACAATGAGCAGTTCTTC
CASSFFRGVYNEQFF
>TRBV4-2|.|.|TRBJ1-5
TGTGCCAGCAGCCAAAACGGAGGGGTCAATCAGCCCCAGCATTTT
CASSQNGGVNQPQHF
>TRBV20-1|.|.|TRBJ1-1
TGCAGTGCTAGTTACGCTCCCGAGGGCACTGAAGCTTTCTTT
CSASYAPEGTEAFF
>TRBV18|.|.|TRBJ1-5
TGTGCCAGCTCACCAATGCGGGGGCAGGGAAGCAATCAGCCCCAGCATTTT
CASSPMRGQGSNQPQHF
>TRBV5-6|.|TRBD2|TRBJ2-7
TGTGCCAGTCAGGGACTAGCGCCTCAATTCTCCTACGAGCAGTACTTC
CASQGLAPQFSYEQYF